This passage covers 3 T cell receptor beta chains from one sample sequenced in a study of PD-1 blockade in classical Hodgkin lymphoma. Time point of the sample: cycle 4 day 1 (C4D1), after less than seven weeks of nivolumab. Each and every patient relapsed after autologous stem cell transplantation, and patients got differing brentuximab vedotin exposure. Sequenced by immunoSEQ multiplex PCR; TCRdb stores in-frame clones only, minus some. This table holds 23,000 or so clones, roughly four fifths found once. The specimen comprised peripheral blood mononuclear cells (PBMCs), sampled before the fourth cycle of nivolumab. The source of these receptors is a human donor with classical Hodgkin lymphoma.

The J gene is TRBJ2-5, the V gene TRBV6-5, with 7 bases aligning to TRBD1. V lost 7 bases to trimming and J lost 4 bases; unmatched junction nucleotides: 9. This CDR3 contains 14 residues. The germline V gene has CDR1 MNHEY and CDR2 SVGAGI. This CDR3 reads CASKRGQLAETQYF. In nucleotides, the CDR3 is TGTGCCAGCAAGAGGGGGCAGTTGGCAGAGACCCAGTACTTC.

The V and J genes are TRBV10-2 and TRBJ2-4; D is perhaps TRBD2 (6 bases). The V end was cut by 2 bases, the J end by 9 bases, with 14 bases between. The CDR3 totals 14 residues. Germline lookup yields CDR1 WSHSY and CDR2 SAAADI. The CDR3 nucleotides are TGCGCCAGCAGTGAGACCAGGGACTTCGGCATTCAGTACTTC. This gives the protein CASSETRDFGIQYF.

The gene calls are TRBV6-1 and TRBJ1-5; no reliable D call. Germline CDR1 and CDR2: MNHNS and SASEGT. The CDR3 is 16 amino acids. V lost 4 bases and J 0 bases, leaving 13 bases between the germline ends. The CDR3 reads CASSVVGQHSNQPQHF. DNA of the CDR3: TGTGCCAGCAGTGTAGTCGGGCAGCATAGCAATCAGCCCCAGCATTTT.